This T cell receptor beta chain is from a study of T cell repertoires in cytomegalovirus infection. Study-level information: Signatures in public TCR beta sequences pointed to both CMV infection and matching HLA type.

A single record per CDR3 protein comes from TCRdb applying MiXCR to the reads. The repertoire consists of around 630,000 distinct CDR3 sequences, with 20% to 25% occurring once and the leading ten covering 8%. V lost 3 bases and J lost 6, with 9 bases in between. Germline V gene lookup returns CDR1 SGHVT and CDR2 SQSDAQ. This CDR3 is built from 13 residues. Sequencing was carried out using CD8+ T cells from PBMCs. The sequence derives from a human donor in good health (CMV status not recorded). Some clones in this sample may be carry-over from other donors' samples. The rearrangement uses TRBV7-4 and TRBJ2-1; D gene unclear. This CDR3 reads CASSLRTVNEQFF. The DNA for the CDR3 is TGTGCCAGCAGCTTGCGGACGGTCAATGAGCAGTTCTTC.